These 22 T cell receptor beta chains share one sample of origin, sequenced in a study of liver allograft versus peripheral blood T cells. For the study at large: Repertoires of T cell receptors in transplanted livers were compared with recipients' peripheral blood repertoires.

From the reads, TCRdb called clonotypes with MiXCR, one entry per CDR3 protein. The profile shows around 16,000 distinct CDR3 sequences, 22% of them singletons. These TCRs come from a human patient who had a liver transplant. Some T cells may trace back to the graft donor.

Comment on this clonotype: This may arise from a read error, as a much more abundant clone is one base away. This chain joins TRBV6-1 and TRBJ1-2; D is perhaps TRBD1 (5 bases). There are 15 residues in the CDR3. V was cut by 4 bases and J by 7 bases, with 19 bases left in between. Germline CDR1 is MNHNS and CDR2 is SASEGT. Written as DNA, the CDR3 is TGTGCCAGCAGTGCAGGAGGGGCTGGGGACTGTGGCTACACCTTC. Translating gives CASSAGGAGDCGYTF.

This sequence joins TRBV7-9 and TRBJ2-5; 7 nucleotides agree with TRBD2. In germline, CDR1 is SEHNR, CDR2 FQNEAQ (reference sequence). The length of the CDR3 is 15 residues. In DNA form, the CDR3 reads TGTGCGATCACCTTGGGGGGGAGGTACCAAGAGACCCAGTACTTC. The encoded protein is CAITLGGRYQETQYF.

This clonotype has a count of ten or more. The V call is TRBV27, the J call TRBJ1-1, with no clear D. CDR3 length equals 13 residues. The germline CDR1 and CDR2 sequences are MNHEY and SMNVEV (reference sequence). Trimming removed 4 bases from V and 4 bases from J, with 10 bases in between. The CDR3 loop reads CASSYLWTTEAFF. Written as DNA, the CDR3 is TGTGCCAGCAGTTATCTATGGACCACTGAAGCTTTCTTT.

Ten or more counts support this clonotype. This chain joins TRBV5-4 and TRBJ2-2; TRBD2 agrees at 15 bases. Germline V gene sequence: CDR1 SGHNT, CDR2 YYREEE (reference sequence). The trim removed 4 bases at V and 7 bases at J, leaving 5 bases unmatched. The CDR3 runs to 16 residues. The CDR3 here is CASSGLAGGQIGELFF. The CDR3 region has the DNA TGTGCCAGCAGCGGACTAGCGGGGGGGCAGATCGGGGAGCTGTTTTTT.

The chain combines TRBV5-3 with TRBJ2-7, with TRBD2 matching 12 bases. TRBV5-3 is flagged as an ORF with uncertain function. V shed 4 bases and J 2 bases; nucleotides not matched to a gene: 19. This CDR3 spans 20 amino acids. The CDR3 nucleotides are TGTGCCAGAAGCATCTGGACAGGGAGACTAGCGGGGGACACAACCTACGAGCAGTACTTC. Translating gives CARSIWTGRLAGDTTYEQYF.

J is TRBJ2-2 and V is TRBV28, with 8 bases matching TRBD1. The length of the CDR3 is 18 residues. J lost 1 base, V lost 8 bases, and 15 bases had no gene match. The germline V gene has CDR1 MDHEN and CDR2 SYDVKM. The CDR3 protein is CASHSNPGQGWNTGELFF. The CDR3 coding sequence is TGTGCCAGCCATAGTAACCCCGGACAGGGTTGGAACACCGGGGAGCTGTTTTTT. The whole variable domain, remainder taken from reference TRBV28 and TRBJ2-2, is DVKVTQSSRYLVKRTGEKVFLECVQDMDHENMFWYRQDPGLGLRLIYFSYDVKMKEKGDIPEGYSVSREKKERFSLILESASTNQTSMYLCASHSNPGQGWNTGELFFGEGSRLTVL.

This chain connects TRBV27 to TRBJ1-2; a weak D match, TRBD1 (6 bases). This CDR3 has 15 amino acids. CDR1 is MNHEY and CDR2 is SMNVEV in the germline V gene (reference sequence). Trimming pared 6 bases from V and 6 bases from J, leaving 20 bases between. The CDR3 loop is CASSLTLGGRHGYTF. The CDR3, as DNA: TGTGCCAGCAGCCTAACTTTAGGGGGGAGACATGGCTACACCTTC.

In regard to this clonotype: An end of the junction differs from the germline gene, which may be a read error. The gene calls are TRBV7-9 and TRBJ2-7; the D call may be TRBD1 or TRBD2 (5 bases each). The CDR3 has 12 residues. Germline values: CDR1 SEHNR, CDR2 FQNEAQ (reference sequence). The CDR3 protein is CARSSGRYEQYF. CDR3 sequence (DNA): TGTGCCAGAAGCTCGGGACGCTACGAGCAGTACTTC.

The J gene is TRBJ2-7, the V gene TRBV11-2; possibly TRBD2 for D (6 bases). The CDR3 loop spans 13 amino acids. CDR1 is SGHAT and CDR2 is FQNNGV in the germline V gene. The V end was cut by 5 bases, the J end by 0 bases, with 8 bases between. The CDR3 spells CASSRSGSYEQYF. The CDR3 DNA reads TGTGCCAGCAGCCGTAGCGGCTCCTACGAGCAGTACTTC.

This clonotype has more than one count but fewer than ten. The CDR3 reads CAWRPLVRDGEKLFF. DNA for the CDR3: TGTGCCTGGAGGCCCCTGGTCAGGGACGGGGAAAAACTGTTTTTT. This chain uses TRBV30 with TRBJ1-4; D might be TRBD1 (5 bases). This CDR3 spans 15 amino acids. Trimming removed 3 bases at V and 8 bases at J, with 19 bases between. Germline V gives CDR1 GTSNPN, CDR2 SVGIG (reference sequence).

The J gene is TRBJ2-1, the V gene TRBV20-1, with 7 bases aligning to TRBD2. Germline V gene lookup returns CDR1 DFQATT and CDR2 SNEGSKA (reference sequence). With 7 bases clipped from V and 2 bases from J, the junction kept 11 bases outside the gene matches. CDR3 length: 15 amino acids. CDR3 nucleotide sequence: TGCAGTGAAAAGGTCCCGGGGGGTGCCTACAATGAGCAGTTCTTC. Its protein product is CSEKVPGGAYNEQFF.

As for this clonotype: A much larger clone is a single base away; this may be a read error. This chain connects TRBV7-2 to TRBJ2-1; 7 bases line up with TRBD2. The CDR3 has 13 residues. Germline assignment: CDR1 SGHTA and CDR2 FQGNSA. Here the CDR3 DNA reads TGTGTCAGTGCCGGCGGGAGACCCAATGAGCAGTTCTTC. This sequence encodes CVSAGGRPNEQFF.

V and J are TRBV7-2 and TRBJ2-7; unclear D gene. Germline CDR1 is SGHTA and CDR2 is FQGNSA. The CDR3 is 12 amino acids. Between the trimmed V and J ends, which lost 2 bases and 2 bases, there was a span of 4 bases. Here the CDR3 DNA reads TGTGCCAGCAGCTTACGTCCCTACGAGCAGTACTTC. The encoded protein is CASSLRPYEQYF.

The chain employs TRBV9 and TRBJ2-2, with 10 positions matching TRBD1. Germline CDR1 is SGDLS and CDR2 is YYNGEE. The CDR3 loop spans 17 amino acids. The V and J ends lost 1 base and 2 bases, in that order; junction bases with no gene match: 5. As DNA, the CDR3 is TGTGCCAGCAGCGTAAGGAGGGACAGGGGCAACACCGGGGAGCTGTTTTTT. Translated: CASSVRRDRGNTGELFF.

Many counts were recorded for this clonotype. The chain is built from TRBV27 and TRBJ2-7, with TRBD1 as a possible D gene (5 bases). Trimming stripped 0 bases from V and 4 bases from J, with 13 bases between. Germline V gene lookup returns CDR1 MNHEY and CDR2 SMNVEV (reference sequence). The CDR3 has 15 amino acids. Here the CDR3 DNA reads TGTGCCAGCAGTTTATCAGTCTCAGGGAAGTACGAGCAGTACTTC. This codes for CASSLSVSGKYEQYF.

The gene calls are TRBV27 and TRBJ2-2; D is unclear. CDR1 MNHEY and CDR2 SMNVEV come from the germline V gene (reference sequence). This CDR3 spans 13 amino acids. V lost 2 bases and J lost 4, with 5 bases in between. The CDR3 here is CASSLAVTGELFF. The CDR3, as DNA: TGTGCCAGCAGTTTAGCCGTCACCGGGGAGCTGTTTTTT.

The chain employs TRBV19 and TRBJ1-5; 9 nucleotides agree with TRBD1. Germline CDR1 LNHDA, CDR2 SQIVND (reference sequence). V dropped 1 base and J dropped 4; count of bases not matched to a gene: 2. The CDR3 totals 15 residues. The CDR3 DNA is TGTGCCAGTAGTATAGGACAGGGGGGGAATCAGCCCCAGCATTTT. Amino acids: CASSIGQGGNQPQHF.

This clonotype has just a few counts. The J gene is TRBJ1-1, the V gene TRBV20-1; no clear D gene. Looked up from germline, CDR1 is DFQATT and CDR2 is SNEGSKA (reference sequence). This CDR3 comprises 12 residues. V gave up 5 bases and J gave up 2 bases, with 9 bases separating them. The CDR3 loop reads CSALPGNTEAFF. The CDR3 DNA follows: TGCAGTGCTCTACCCGGTAACACTGAAGCTTTCTTT.

By its share, this clonotype is medium-sized. This chain uses TRBV29-1 with TRBJ2-1; D possibly corresponds to TRBD2 (5 bases). V was cut by 2 bases and J by 6 bases, with 8 bases left in between. The CDR3 length is 12 residues. Germline assignment: CDR1 SQVTM and CDR2 ANQGSEA. The CDR3 region is CSVEWLANEQFF. The CDR3, as DNA: TGCAGCGTTGAATGGCTAGCCAATGAGCAGTTCTTC.

This clonotype was seen ten or more times. This chain uses TRBV7-2 with TRBJ2-3, with D perhaps matching TRBD1 or TRBD2 (5 bases each). Germline CDR1 reads SGHTA; CDR2 reads FQGNSA. Trimming took 8 bases from V and 0 from J, leaving 12 bases between them. This CDR3 spans 14 amino acids. The CDR3 DNA reads TGTGCCAGCTTGAGGGGCGGTAGCACAGATACGCAGTATTTT. Amino acids: CASLRGGSTDTQYF.

This clonotype is labeled medium-sized. The chain has TRBV6-2 or TRBV6-3 and TRBJ1-1; D gene ambiguous. CDR1 MNHEY and CDR2 SVGEGT come from the germline V gene. V was clipped by 5 bases and J by 3 bases, with 10 bases between them. The CDR3 sequence is 13 residues long. The CDR3 loop is CASSQGGHTEAFF. CDR3 bases: TGTGCCAGCAGTCAAGGAGGGCACACTGAAGCTTTCTTT.

This clonotype was seen only a few times. The chain combines TRBV5-4 with TRBJ1-1; D perhaps matches TRBD1 (6 bases). The V end lost 1 base, the J end lost 1 base, and 8 bases lay between the germline ends. The V gene's germline CDR1 is SGHNT and CDR2 YYREEE (reference sequence). The CDR3 runs 14 residues. The CDR3, as DNA: TGTGCCAGCAGCTTGAACAGGGCGAACACTGAAGCTTTCTTT. Translation: CASSLNRANTEAFF.